What follows describes a single T cell receptor (beta chain). As yet, its antigen is unknown. The PCR had 60 Vbeta and 13 Jbeta primers. TCRdb's table, derived via immunoSEQ multiplex PCR, lists solely in-frame clones and lacks some. The sample lists roughly 150,000 clones, more than 75% occurring once. The data were taken from a study of cytomegalovirus exposure and HLA in healthy donors. Study-level background: Samples from HLA-typed donors yielded about 86 million unique TCRs in an early data release. Among the 300 to 500 donors who were genotyped, roughly 85% fell in the genetic ancestry cluster that is associated with self-reported Caucasian donors. Study results and limitations: Later work found that TCR association rates differed between HLA loci; DRB1 had the most and HLA-C the fewest.

Sequences were obtained from PBMCs. This clonotype was sampled from a woman aged 40 to 50 in good health and CMV-seronegative.

CDR3 in DNA: TGTGCCAGCAGCTTGAGGGACAGGGACACCGGGGAGCTGTTTTTT. Amino acids: CASSLRDRDTGELFF. The chain carries TRBV5-6 and TRBJ2-2; the match to TRBD1 covers 9 bases. Germline V lookup: CDR1 SGHDT, CDR2 YYEEEE. V dropped 1 base and J dropped 3; count of bases not matched to a gene: 1. This CDR3 has 15 amino acids.